The rows below give T cell receptor beta chains drawn from one sample of a study of STAT3 mutations in large granular lymphocyte leukemia. Clones were sequenced by immunoSEQ multiplex PCR, and TCRdb holds only the in-frame ones, with some missing. Among 30,000 to 45,000 clones, 70% to 90% were seen once, and the ten largest hold 0.4% to 0.55%. The sample was PBMCs. The receptors derive from a human donor with T large granular lymphocyte leukemia. Some clones in this sample may be carry-over from other donors' samples. Both conserved end residues are part of each CDR3. The D gene is left open where the match is weak. Not all rows give a size; the values are once, few, many and, for expanded clones, a class.

clone size: -
D gene: TRBD2
V gene: TRBV5-6
J gene: TRBJ2-3
CDR3 protein: CASSLVAGGTDTQYF
CDR3 DNA: TGTGCCAGCAGCCTGGTAGCGGGCGGCACAGATACGCAGTATTTT

clone size: once
D gene: TRBD2
V gene: TRBV18
J gene: TRBJ2-5
CDR3 protein: CASSRGGHPQETQYF
CDR3 DNA: TGTGCCAGCTCACGCGGGGGGCATCCTCAAGAGACCCAGTACTTC

clone size: -
D gene: -
V gene: TRBV4-1
J gene: TRBJ1-1
CDR3 protein: CASSQVSVNTEAFF
CDR3 DNA: TGCGCCAGCAGCCAAGTTTCAGTGAACACTGAAGCTTTCTTT

clone size: -
D gene: -
V gene: TRBV15
J gene: TRBJ1-1
CDR3 protein: CATSRDEGVDTEAFF
CDR3 DNA: TGTGCCACCAGCAGAGATGAGGGGGTGGACACTGAAGCTTTCTTT

clone size: -
D gene: -
V gene: TRBV6-1
J gene: TRBJ1-2
CDR3 protein: CASSEYSELGKSGYTF
CDR3 DNA: TGTGCCAGCAGTGAGTACAGCGAGTTGGGGAAGAGTGGCTACACCTTC

clone size: -
D gene: -
V gene: TRBV13
J gene: TRBJ2-2
CDR3 protein: CASSLEQGKRTGELFF
CDR3 DNA: TGTGCCAGCAGCTTAGAGCAGGGGAAGAGGACCGGGGAGCTGTTTTTT

clone size: -
D gene: -
V gene: TRBV5-4
J gene: TRBJ2-3
CDR3 protein: CASSLLGRGSTDTQYF
CDR3 DNA: TGTGCCAGCAGCCTCCTCGGGCGGGGTAGCACAGATACGCAGTATTTT

clone size: -
D gene: -
V gene: TRBV19
J gene: TRBJ1-3
CDR3 protein: CASRAQTIGNTIYF
CDR3 DNA: TGTGCCAGTCGGGCTCAGACTATCGGAAACACCATATATTTT

clone size: once
D gene: -
V gene: TRBV5-6
J gene: TRBJ1-1
CDR3 protein: CASSLVRGDTEAFF
CDR3 DNA: TGTGCCAGCAGCTTAGTCAGGGGAGATACTGAAGCTTTCTTT

clone size: -
D gene: -
V gene: TRBV30
J gene: TRBJ2-7
CDR3 protein: CAWDFTGSYEQYF
CDR3 DNA: TGTGCCTGGGATTTCACAGGGTCCTACGAGCAGTACTTC

clone size: few
D gene: -
V gene: TRBV5-5
J gene: TRBJ1-2
CDR3 protein: CASSLAGSYGYTF
CDR3 DNA: TGTGCCAGCAGCTTGGCCGGTTCCTATGGCTACACCTTC

clone size: -
D gene: -
V gene: TRBV11-2
J gene: TRBJ1-3
CDR3 protein: CASSRISGNTIYF
CDR3 DNA: TGTGCCAGCAGCCGGATCTCTGGAAACACCATATATTTT

clone size: -
D gene: -
V gene: TRBV29-1
J gene: TRBJ1-1
CDR3 protein: CSVEIRTEAFF
CDR3 DNA: TGCAGCGTCGAGATCCGTACTGAAGCTTTCTTT

clone size: few
D gene: -
V gene: TRBV5-1
J gene: TRBJ2-5
CDR3 protein: CASSSTSTQETQYF
CDR3 DNA: TGCGCCAGCAGCTCGACTAGTACCCAAGAGACCCAGTACTTC

clone size: -
D gene: -
V gene: TRBV15
J gene: TRBJ1-5
CDR3 protein: CATSLGGDQPQHF
CDR3 DNA: TGTGCCACCTCCTTGGGGGGAGATCAGCCCCAGCATTTT

clone size: once
D gene: TRBD2
V gene: TRBV5-1
J gene: TRBJ2-5
CDR3 protein: CASSLASGGFQTQYF
CDR3 DNA: TGCGCCAGCAGCTTGGCCAGCGGGGGGTTCCAGACCCAGTACTTC

clone size: -
D gene: -
V gene: TRBV27
J gene: TRBJ1-3
CDR3 protein: CASSLSYRVASGNTIYF
CDR3 DNA: TGTGCCAGCAGTTTATCGTACAGGGTTGCCTCTGGAAACACCATATATTTT

clone size: -
D gene: -
V gene: TRBV6-5
J gene: TRBJ1-5
CDR3 protein: CASIGEGDQPQHF
CDR3 DNA: TGTGCCAGCATTGGTGAGGGTGATCAGCCCCAGCATTTT

clone size: once
D gene: -
V gene: TRBV5-1
J gene: TRBJ2-5
CDR3 protein: CASSLITQETQYF
CDR3 DNA: TGCGCCAGCAGCCTTATAACTCAAGAGACCCAGTACTTC

clone size: -
D gene: -
V gene: TRBV25-1
J gene: TRBJ1-5
CDR3 protein: CASSSSGFQPQHF
CDR3 DNA: TGTGCCAGCAGTAGTTCAGGATTTCAGCCCCAGCATTTT

clone size: once
D gene: TRBD1
V gene: TRBV10-2
J gene: TRBJ1-2
CDR3 protein: CASSEATGAGYTF
CDR3 DNA: TGCGCCAGCAGTGAGGCTACAGGGGCTGGCTACACCTTC

clone size: once
D gene: TRBD1
V gene: TRBV28
J gene: TRBJ1-2
CDR3 protein: CASSWDRGRVGYGYTF
CDR3 DNA: TGTGCCAGCAGTTGGGACAGGGGCCGCGTGGGATATGGCTACACCTTC

clone size: few
D gene: -
V gene: TRBV9
J gene: TRBJ1-6
CDR3 protein: CASSVGDGGYSPLHF
CDR3 DNA: TGTGCCAGCAGCGTAGGAGACGGGGGGTATTCACCCCTCCACTTT

clone size: -
D gene: -
V gene: TRBV4-1
J gene: TRBJ2-5
CDR3 protein: CASSQVGTTFRETQYF
CDR3 DNA: TGCGCCAGCAGCCAAGTGGGGACCACCTTCCGGGAGACCCAGTACTTC